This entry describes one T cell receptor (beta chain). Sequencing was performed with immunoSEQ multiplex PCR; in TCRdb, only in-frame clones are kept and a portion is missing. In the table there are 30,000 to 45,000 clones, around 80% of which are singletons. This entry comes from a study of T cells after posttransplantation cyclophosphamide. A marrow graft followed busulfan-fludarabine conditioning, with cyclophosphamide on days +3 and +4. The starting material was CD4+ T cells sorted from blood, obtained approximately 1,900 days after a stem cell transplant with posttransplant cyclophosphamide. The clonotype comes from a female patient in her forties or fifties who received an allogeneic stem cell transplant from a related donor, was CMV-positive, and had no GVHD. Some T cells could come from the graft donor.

The DNA for the CDR3 is TGTGCCAGTAGTACAGGGGGAGGCACAGATACGCAGTATTTT. Translating it yields CASSTGGGTDTQYF. The chain links TRBV19 to TRBJ2-3; 7 bases agree with TRBD1. Looked up from germline, CDR1 is LNHDA and CDR2 is SQIVND (reference sequence). The CDR3 is 14 amino acids. Trimming removed 4 bases from V and 1 base from J; junction bases left unmatched: 2.